This entry is about one TCR beta chain. Losses at the gene ends were 5 bases for V and 6 bases for J; bases not matched to a gene: 9. CDR1 MNHEY and CDR2 SVGAGI come from the germline V gene. CDR3 length equals 15 residues. This sample was taken from a study of CD8+ T cells in alopecia areata. Treatment described: oral pan-JAK inhibitor, 5-10 mg twice daily. PBMC-derived CD4+ and CD8+ T cells were sorted. Once RNA had been extracted, it was reverse transcribed into cDNA to act as the sequencing template. Libraries were prepared by immunoSEQ multiplex PCR; TCRdb keeps only in-frame clonotypes and omits some of them. The sample has 150,000 to 200,000 clones, around three fifths seen once.

The chain is built from TRBV6-5 and TRBJ1-5; 8 bases are shared with TRBD1. The receptor's source is a human donor with alopecia areata. The sample in question was CD4+ T cells sorted from blood, obtained at week 24, from a patient treated with tofacitinib. The CDR3 spells CASSTQGAGTQPQHF. In DNA form, the CDR3 reads TGTGCCAGCAGTACCCAGGGGGCTGGCACTCAGCCCCAGCATTTT.